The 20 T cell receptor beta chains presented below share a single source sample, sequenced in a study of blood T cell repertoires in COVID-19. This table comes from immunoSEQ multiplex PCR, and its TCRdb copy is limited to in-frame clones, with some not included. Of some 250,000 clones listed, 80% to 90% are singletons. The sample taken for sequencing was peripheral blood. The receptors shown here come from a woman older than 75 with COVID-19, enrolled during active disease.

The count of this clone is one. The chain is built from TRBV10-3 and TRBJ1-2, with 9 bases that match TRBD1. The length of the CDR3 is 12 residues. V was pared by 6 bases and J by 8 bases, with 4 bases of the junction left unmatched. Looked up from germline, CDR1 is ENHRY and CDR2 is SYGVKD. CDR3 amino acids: CAIRGQGLGYTF. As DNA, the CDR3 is TGTGCCATCAGGGGACAGGGTTTAGGCTACACCTTC.

This CDR3 reads CASSLDRGLRAETQYF. CDR3 DNA: TGTGCCAGCAGTCTCGACAGGGGGCTAAGGGCAGAGACCCAGTACTTC. The rearrangement uses TRBV2 and TRBJ2-5; 10 bases are shared with TRBD1. V lost 5 bases, J lost 4 bases, and 10 bases stayed unmatched. In germline, CDR1 is SNHLY, CDR2 FYNNEI. The length of the CDR3 is 16 residues.

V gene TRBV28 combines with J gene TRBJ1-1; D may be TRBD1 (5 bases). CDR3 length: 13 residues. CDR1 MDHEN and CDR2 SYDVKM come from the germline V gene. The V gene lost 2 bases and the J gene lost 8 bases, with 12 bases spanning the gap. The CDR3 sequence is CASSLGYRKEAFF. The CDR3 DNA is TGTGCCAGCAGTTTAGGGTACAGGAAGGAAGCTTTCTTT.

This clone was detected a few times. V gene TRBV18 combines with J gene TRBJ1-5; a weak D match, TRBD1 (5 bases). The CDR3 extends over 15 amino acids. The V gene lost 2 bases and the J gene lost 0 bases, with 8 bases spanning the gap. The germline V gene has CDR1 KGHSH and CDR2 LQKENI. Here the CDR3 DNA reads TGTGCCAGCTCACCATTAGGGGATAGCAATCAGCCCCAGCATTTT. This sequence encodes CASSPLGDSNQPQHF.

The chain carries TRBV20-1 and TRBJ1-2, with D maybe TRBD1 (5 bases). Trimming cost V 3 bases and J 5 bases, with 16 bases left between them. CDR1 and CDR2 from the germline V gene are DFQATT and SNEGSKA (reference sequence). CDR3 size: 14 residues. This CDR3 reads CSASRFKGNYGYTF. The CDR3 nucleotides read TGCAGTGCTAGTCGCTTCAAGGGGAATTATGGCTACACCTTC.

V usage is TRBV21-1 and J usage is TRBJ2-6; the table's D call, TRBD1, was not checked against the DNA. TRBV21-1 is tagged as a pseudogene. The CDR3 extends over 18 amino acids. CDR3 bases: TGTGCCAGCAGCGCTGACAGGGGGCCAAGAGGTGGGGCCAACGTCCTGACTTTC. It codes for CASSADRGPRGGANVLTF.

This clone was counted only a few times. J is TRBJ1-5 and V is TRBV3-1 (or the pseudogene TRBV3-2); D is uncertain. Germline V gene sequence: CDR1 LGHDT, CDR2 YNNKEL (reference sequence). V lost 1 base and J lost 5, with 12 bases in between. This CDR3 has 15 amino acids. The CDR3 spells CASSQGAGSYQPQHF. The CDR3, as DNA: TGTGCCAGCAGCCAAGGAGCGGGTAGTTATCAGCCCCAGCATTTT.

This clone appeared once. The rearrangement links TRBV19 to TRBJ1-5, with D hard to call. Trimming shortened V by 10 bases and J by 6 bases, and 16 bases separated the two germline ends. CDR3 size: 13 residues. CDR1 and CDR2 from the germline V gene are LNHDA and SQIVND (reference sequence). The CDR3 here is CATSWEGGQPQHF. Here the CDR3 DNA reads TGTGCCACCTCTTGGGAGGGAGGTCAGCCCCAGCATTTT.

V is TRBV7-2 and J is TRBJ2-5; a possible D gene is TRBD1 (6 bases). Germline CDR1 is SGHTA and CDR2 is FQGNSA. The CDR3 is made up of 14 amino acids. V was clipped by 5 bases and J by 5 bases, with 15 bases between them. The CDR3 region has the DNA TGTGCCAGCAGCCGCCGAGGGGGAGTGGAGACCCAGTACTTC. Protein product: CASSRRGGVETQYF.

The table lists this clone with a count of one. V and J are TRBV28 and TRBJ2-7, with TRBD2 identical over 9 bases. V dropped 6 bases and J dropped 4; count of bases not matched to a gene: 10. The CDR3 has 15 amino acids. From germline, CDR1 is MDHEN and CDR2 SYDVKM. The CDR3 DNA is TGTGCCAGCAGCACCGGAGGTAGCGGGAGTTACGAGCAGTACTTC. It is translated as CASSTGGSGSYEQYF.

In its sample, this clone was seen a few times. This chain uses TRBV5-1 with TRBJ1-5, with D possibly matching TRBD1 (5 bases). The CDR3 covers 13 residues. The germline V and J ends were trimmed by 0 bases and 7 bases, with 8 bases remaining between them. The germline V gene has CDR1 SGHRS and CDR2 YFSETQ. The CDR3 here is CASSLEGEQPQHF. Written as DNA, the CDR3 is TGCGCCAGCAGCTTGGAAGGGGAACAGCCCCAGCATTTT.

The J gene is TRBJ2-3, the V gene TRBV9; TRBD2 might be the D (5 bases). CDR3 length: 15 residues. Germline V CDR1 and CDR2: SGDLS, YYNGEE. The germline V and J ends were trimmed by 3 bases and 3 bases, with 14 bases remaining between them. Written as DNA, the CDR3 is TGTGCCAGCAGCGACTGGACTGGAGGTACAGATACGCAGTATTTT. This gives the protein CASSDWTGGTDTQYF.

The CDR3 coding sequence is TGCGCCAGCAGCCTAGTGGGACTAGCGGGAGCTCTAGCCAAAAACATTCAGTACTTC. Translated: CASSLVGLAGALAKNIQYF. The genes are TRBV4-1 and TRBJ2-4, with TRBD2 matching over 14 bases. Unmatched junction bases numbered 8, after V lost 4 bases and J lost 0 bases. CDR1 and CDR2 (germline): MGHRA, YSYEKL. CDR3 size: 19 residues.

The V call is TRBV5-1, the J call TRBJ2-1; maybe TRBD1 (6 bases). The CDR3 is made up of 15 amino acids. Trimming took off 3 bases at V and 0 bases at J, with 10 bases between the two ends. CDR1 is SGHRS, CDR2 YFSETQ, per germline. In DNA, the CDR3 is TGCGCCAGCAGCTGGACGGACAGCTCCTACAATGAGCAGTTCTTC. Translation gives CASSWTDSSYNEQFF.

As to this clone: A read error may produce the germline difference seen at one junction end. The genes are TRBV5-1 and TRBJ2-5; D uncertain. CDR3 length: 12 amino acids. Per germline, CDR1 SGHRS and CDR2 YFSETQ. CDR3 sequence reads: CASSLERETRYF. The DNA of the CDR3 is TGCGCCAGCAGCTTGGAGCGAGAGACCCGGTACTTC. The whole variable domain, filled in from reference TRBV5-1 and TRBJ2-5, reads KAGVTQTPRYLIKTRGQQVTLSCSPISGHRSVSWYQQTPGQGLQFLFEYFSETQRNKGNFPGRFSGRQFSNSRSEMNVSTLELGDSALYLCASSLERETRYFGPGTRLLVL.

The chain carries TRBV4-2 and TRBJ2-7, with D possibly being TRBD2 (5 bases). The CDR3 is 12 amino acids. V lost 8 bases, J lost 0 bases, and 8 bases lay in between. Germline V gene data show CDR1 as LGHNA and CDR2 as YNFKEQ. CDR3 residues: CASGGGSYEQYF. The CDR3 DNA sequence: TGTGCCAGCGGAGGAGGCTCCTACGAGCAGTACTTC.

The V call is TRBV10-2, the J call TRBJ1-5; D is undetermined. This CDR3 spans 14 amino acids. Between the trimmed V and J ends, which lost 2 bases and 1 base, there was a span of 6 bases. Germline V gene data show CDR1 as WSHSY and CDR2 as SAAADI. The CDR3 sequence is CASSEGRSNQPQHF. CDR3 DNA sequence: TGCGCCAGCAGTGAGGGCAGGAGCAATCAGCCCCAGCATTTT.

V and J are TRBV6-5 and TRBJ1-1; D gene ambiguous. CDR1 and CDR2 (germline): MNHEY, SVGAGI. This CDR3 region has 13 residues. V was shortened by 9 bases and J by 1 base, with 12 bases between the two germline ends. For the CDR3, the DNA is TGTGCCAGTACTAGTCGCTCGAACACTGAAGCTTTCTTT. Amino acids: CASTSRSNTEAFF.

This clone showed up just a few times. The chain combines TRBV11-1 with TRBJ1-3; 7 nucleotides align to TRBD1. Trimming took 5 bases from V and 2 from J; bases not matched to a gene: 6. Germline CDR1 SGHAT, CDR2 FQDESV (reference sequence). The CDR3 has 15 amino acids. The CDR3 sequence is CASSPDRDPGNTIYF. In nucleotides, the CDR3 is TGTGCCAGCAGCCCCGACAGGGACCCTGGAAACACCATATATTTT.

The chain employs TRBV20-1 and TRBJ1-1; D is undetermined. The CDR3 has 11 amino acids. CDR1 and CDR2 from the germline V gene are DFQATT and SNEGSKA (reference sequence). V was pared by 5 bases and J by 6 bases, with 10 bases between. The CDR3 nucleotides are TGCAGTGCTCAAAGCGAGCCTGAAGCTTTCTTT. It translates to CSAQSEPEAFF.